Below are 21 T cell receptor beta chains sequenced from a single sample in a study of T-cell reconstitution after alpha-beta-depleted transplantation in children. Unique molecular identifiers were incorporated when the TCRbeta library was constructed. One entry per CDR3 protein results from TCRdb running MiXCR on the PCR reads. Counted here are over 200,000 distinct CDR3 sequences, approximately 9.5% occurring once; the ten biggest clones make up around 6.2%. The sequences come from PBMCs from the stem cell graft donor, collected from the stem cell graft. The receptors were sampled from a human donor who donated a stem cell graft to a child with acute lymphoblastic leukemia.

The chain recombines TRBV7-6 with TRBJ2-2, with 7 bases matching TRBD2. The V segment lost 1 base and the J segment 3 bases; nucleotides outside the gene matches: 2. This CDR3 is built from 15 residues. Germline CDR1 is SGHVS and CDR2 is FNYEAQ. This chain's CDR3 is CASSLGGGYTGELFF. In nucleotides, the CDR3 is TGTGCCAGCAGCTTAGGGGGGGGTTACACCGGGGAGCTGTTTTTT.

This clonotype was seen repeatedly, ten times or more. CDR3 residues: CASSTTGTLQETQYF. The CDR3, as DNA: TGTGCCAGCAGTACAACCGGGACACTTCAAGAGACCCAGTACTTC. The chain employs TRBV6-5 and TRBJ2-5; maybe TRBD1 (6 bases). Germline CDR1 MNHEY, CDR2 SVGAGI. There are 15 residues in the CDR3. The V and J ends lost 5 bases and 2 bases respectively, with 15 bases between them.

This clonotype came up many times. The chain is built from TRBV10-3 and TRBJ1-3; D is undetermined. With 11 bases removed from V and 4 bases from J, the gap between germline ends came to 9 bases. Germline V CDR1 and CDR2: ENHRY, SYGVKD. There are 11 residues in the CDR3. The CDR3 nucleotides are TGTGCCGCCAGTACCGGAAACACCATATATTTT. Translating gives CAASTGNTIYF.

The chain links TRBV20-1 to TRBJ1-5; TRBD1 is a possible D gene (5 bases). CDR1 is DFQATT and CDR2 is SNEGSKA in the germline V gene (reference sequence). This CDR3 is built from 14 residues. The V and J ends lost 6 bases and 4 bases respectively, with 16 bases between them. In DNA form, the CDR3 reads TGCAGTGCCCCCCCTCACAGGCCTAATCAGCCCCAGCATTTT. Translation gives CSAPPHRPNQPQHF.

This clonotype was counted at least ten times. J is TRBJ2-3 and V is TRBV18, with TRBD2 matching 7 bases. Trimming took 3 bases from V and 0 from J; bases not matched to a gene: 6. Germline-derived CDR1 and CDR2 are KGHSH and LQKENI. The CDR3 is made up of 16 amino acids. In nucleotides, the CDR3 is TGTGCCAGCTCACCTTTCGGGACTACCAGCACAGATACGCAGTATTTT. Amino acid sequence: CASSPFGTTSTDTQYF.

The V gene is TRBV7-2, the J gene TRBJ1-2; 8 nucleotides line up with TRBD1. CDR1 SGHTA and CDR2 FQGNSA come from the germline V gene. After removal of 2 bases from V and 8 bases from J, the junction contained 7 bases not matched to a gene. The CDR3 is 14 amino acids. DNA for the CDR3: TGTGCCAGCAGCTTAAGACAGGGGATGGAGGGCTACACCTTC. It translates to CASSLRQGMEGYTF.

A single count supports this clonotype. The chain links TRBV18 to TRBJ2-5; D remains unclear. Trimming pared 2 bases from V and 0 bases from J, leaving 10 bases between. This CDR3 contains 15 residues. Germline V gene data show CDR1 as KGHSH and CDR2 as LQKENI. CDR3 amino acids: CASSPISSYQETQYF. CDR3 coding DNA: TGTGCCAGCTCACCAATTAGCAGCTACCAAGAGACCCAGTACTTC.

This clonotype was seen once. The CDR3 does not end in the conserved phenylalanine or tryptophan, so this is likely a read error. This chain connects TRBV7-9 to TRBJ1-1; TRBD1 matches at 10 bases. Germline lookup yields CDR1 SEHNR and CDR2 FQNEAQ (reference sequence). This CDR3 comprises 12 residues. The junction had 5 bases not matched to a gene; V was cut back by 5 bases and J by 11 bases. The CDR3 reads CASSQRQGAAFS. CDR3 in DNA: TGTGCCAGCAGCCAACGACAGGGGGCGGCTTTCTCT.

This clonotype was seen repeatedly, ten times or more. This chain uses TRBV2 with TRBJ2-3; D uncertain. Germline CDR1 SNHLY, CDR2 FYNNEI. Trimming cost V 7 bases and J 2 bases, with 16 bases left between them. The CDR3 extends over 15 amino acids. CDR3 region: CASKVTTLYTDTQYF. In nucleotides, the CDR3 is TGTGCCAGCAAAGTGACAACTCTCTACACAGATACGCAGTATTTT. Filled out from reference TRBV2 and TRBJ2-3, the complete variable domain reads EPEVTQTPSHQVTQMGQEVILRCVPISNHLYFYWYRQILGQKVEFLVSFYNNEISEKSEIFDDQFSVERPDGSNFTLKIRSTKLEDSAMYFCASKVTTLYTDTQYFGPGTRLTVL.

There are many counts of this clonotype. The gene calls are TRBV19 and TRBJ2-5; D remains ambiguous. Trimming left V 1 base short and J 5 bases short, with 11 bases between. Per germline, CDR1 LNHDA and CDR2 SQIVND (reference sequence). The CDR3 spans 14 residues. CDR3 DNA: TGTGCCAGTAGTATAGGTCTGGAAACGGAGACCCAGTACTTC. It encodes CASSIGLETETQYF.

This clonotype was seen at least ten times. This chain connects TRBV5-1 to TRBJ2-7; D not certain. Trimming left V 4 bases short and J 3 bases short, with 20 bases between. Germline-derived CDR1 and CDR2 are SGHRS and YFSETQ. The CDR3 extends over 16 amino acids. The CDR3 spells CASSLRSSGEFYEQYF. CDR3 nucleotides: TGCGCCAGCAGCCTTCGGAGTTCAGGCGAATTCTACGAGCAGTACTTC. The variable domain in full, completed from reference TRBV5-1 and TRBJ2-7, reads KAGVTQTPRYLIKTRGQQVTLSCSPISGHRSVSWYQQTPGQGLQFLFEYFSETQRNKGNFPGRFSGRQFSNSRSEMNVSTLELGDSALYLCASSLRSSGEFYEQYFGPGTRLTVT.

This clonotype appeared a few times. The chain employs TRBV10-3 and TRBJ2-3; tentatively, D is TRBD2 (7 bases). Germline V lookup: CDR1 ENHRY, CDR2 SYGVKD. The CDR3 extends over 16 amino acids. The V end lost 4 bases, the J end lost 4 bases, and 18 bases lay between the germline ends. CDR3 DNA sequence: TGTGCCATCAGTGTGGTCGTCGGGGGGCAGGCAGATACGCAGTATTTT. It yields the protein CAISVVVGGQADTQYF.

As DNA, the CDR3 is TGTGCCAGCAGCTCCGGGGGCGCGTACTTCGAGCAGTACTTC. Translation gives CASSSGGAYFEQYF. This chain links TRBV12-3 or TRBV12-4 with TRBJ2-7; D possibly matches TRBD1 or TRBD2 (6 bases each). V was shortened by 6 bases and J by 6 bases, with 18 bases between the two germline ends. The length of the CDR3 is 14 residues.

The rearrangement links TRBV12-3 or TRBV12-4 to TRBJ2-5; D may correspond to TRBD1 or TRBD2 (5 bases each). Deletions cut 4 bases from V and 5 bases from J, with 11 bases between. The CDR3 totals 13 residues. CDR3 amino acids: CASSSRWDETQYF. CDR3 bases: TGTGCCAGCAGTTCTCGGTGGGACGAGACCCAGTACTTC.

This clonotype was seen a few times. The genes are TRBV7-7 and TRBJ2-5; 10 nucleotides agree with TRBD2. The CDR3 runs to 14 residues. Unmatched junction bases numbered 7, after V lost 5 bases and J lost 7 bases. Germline V gene data show CDR1 as SSHAT and CDR2 as FNYEAQ (reference sequence). In nucleotides, the CDR3 is TGTGCCAGCAGCGACCTAGCGGGGGCCTCGACCCAGTACTTC. Protein: CASSDLAGASTQYF.

The sample holds many counts of this clonotype. This sequence joins TRBV20-1 and TRBJ1-1; D perhaps matches TRBD1 (5 bases). V shed 3 bases and J shed 1 base, with 15 bases lying between them. CDR1 is DFQATT, CDR2 SNEGSKA, per germline (reference sequence). The length of the CDR3 is 15 residues. CDR3 sequence: CSASPGTLGNTEAFF. The CDR3 region has the DNA TGCAGTGCTAGCCCAGGGACGTTAGGGAACACTGAAGCTTTCTTT.

This clonotype was seen ten or more times. The chain uses TRBV5-1 and TRBJ1-5; unclear D gene. Germline V gene lookup returns CDR1 SGHRS and CDR2 YFSETQ. V was clipped by 0 bases and J by 4 bases, with 8 bases between them. The CDR3 runs 14 residues. The CDR3 coding sequence is TGCGCCAGCAGCTTGGATGGCAGAAATCAGCCCCAGCATTTT. Its protein is CASSLDGRNQPQHF.

This clonotype was seen ten or more times. The chain employs TRBV7-2 and TRBJ2-7; 8 bases line up with TRBD1. This CDR3 is 16 amino acids long. CDR1 and CDR2 from the germline V gene are SGHTA and FQGNSA. V lost 0 bases, J lost 2 bases, and 6 bases stayed unmatched. The CDR3 coding sequence is TGTGCCAGCAGCTTAGCGGGCAGGGGGCACACCTACGAGCAGTACTTC. This sequence encodes CASSLAGRGHTYEQYF.

This clonotype was observed many times. The chain uses TRBV20-1 and TRBJ1-5; D is possibly TRBD1 (6 bases). The CDR3 runs to 14 residues. Germline V CDR1 and CDR2: DFQATT, SNEGSKA (reference sequence). Trimming took off 5 bases at V and 5 bases at J, with 16 bases between the two ends. DNA of the CDR3: TGCAGTGCTCGGGCGGGGGCTACCGATCAGCCCCAGCATTTT. The encoded protein is CSARAGATDQPQHF.

This clonotype was observed a few times. This CDR3 is CASSYGGSPLHF. The CDR3 DNA is TGTGCCAGCAGTTACGGTGGTTCACCCCTCCACTTT. V usage is TRBV6-2 or TRBV6-3 and J usage is TRBJ1-6; D is undetermined. The CDR3 loop spans 12 amino acids. Germline V gene data show CDR1 as MNHEY and CDR2 as SVGEGT. Trimming removed 2 bases at V and 9 bases at J, with 5 bases between.

In its sample, this clonotype was seen many times. The rearrangement uses TRBV20-1 and TRBJ1-2; 8 nucleotides match TRBD1. In germline, CDR1 is DFQATT, CDR2 SNEGSKA (reference sequence). V shed 1 base and J 3 bases; nucleotides not matched to a gene: 4. This CDR3 comprises 14 residues. Written as DNA, the CDR3 is TGCAGTGCTAGAGGTCAGGGGGCTGACTATGGCTACACCTTC. Translation: CSARGQGADYGYTF.